Below, 9 T cell receptor beta chains from the same sample are listed, as sequenced in a study of OX40 agonist ivuxolimab in advanced cancers. Sequenced by immunoSEQ multiplex PCR; TCRdb stores in-frame clones only, minus some. Of over 50,000 clones in the sample, 80% to 85% were seen once. This material consisted of CD4+ or CD8+ T cells sorted from blood, taken in a trial of the OX40 agonist ivuxolimab. These receptors originate from an adult with an advanced solid tumor such as melanoma, head and neck, liver or kidney cancer.

This sequence joins TRBV6-1 and TRBJ1-2; no clear D. Germline V lookup: CDR1 MNHNS, CDR2 SASEGT. This CDR3 is built from 15 residues. V shed 6 bases and J shed 4 bases, with 18 bases lying between them. CDR3 region: CASSEQSIISYGYTF. The CDR3 DNA reads as TGTGCCAGCAGCGAACAGTCTATCATCTCCTATGGCTACACCTTC.

J is TRBJ2-2 and V is TRBV6-4, with 7 bases identical to TRBD1. Trimming at V came to 8 bases and at J to 0 bases, leaving 9 bases not matched to a gene. The length of the CDR3 is 16 residues. Germline V gene sequence: CDR1 MRHNA, CDR2 SNTAGT. The DNA of the CDR3 is TGTGCCAGCCCTGGGACAGCGAGAACGAACACCGGGGAGCTGTTTTTT. Amino acids: CASPGTARTNTGELFF.

The chain links TRBV6-5 to TRBJ1-1; no clear D gene. V lost 6 bases and J 9 bases, leaving 23 bases between the germline ends. CDR1 and CDR2 from the germline V gene are MNHEY and SVGAGI. The CDR3 is 15 residues long. This CDR3 reads CASSPQPQVNTKAFF. CDR3 sequence (DNA): TGTGCCAGCAGCCCCCAACCGCAGGTGAATACTAAAGCTTTCTTT.

The rearrangement links TRBV15 to TRBJ2-3, with 8 bases that match TRBD1. The trim removed 1 base at V and 5 bases at J, leaving 8 bases unmatched. The CDR3 runs to 16 residues. CDR1 and CDR2 (germline): LNHNV, YYDKDF (reference sequence). Here the CDR3 DNA reads TGTGCCACCAGCAGAGGGCAGGGGGCTGGAGAAGATACGCAGTATTTT. Protein: CATSRGQGAGEDTQYF.

The V call is TRBV7-3, the J call TRBJ2-5; D is ambiguous. The V gene lost 5 bases and the J gene lost 2 bases, with 15 bases spanning the gap. Germline CDR1 is SGHTA and CDR2 is FQGTGA. The CDR3 spans 15 residues. Written as DNA, the CDR3 is TGTGCCAGCAGCCCAACTCCCGACACACAAGAGACCCAGTACTTC. Translation gives CASSPTPDTQETQYF.

The V gene is TRBV6-5, the J gene TRBJ1-1, with 7 bases identical to TRBD1. The V segment lost 2 bases and the J segment 5 bases; nucleotides outside the gene matches: 2. CDR3 length equals 13 residues. CDR1 and CDR2 (germline): MNHEY, SVGAGI. The CDR3 DNA sequence: TGTGCCAGCAGTTACAGGGGGCAAACTGAAGCTTTCTTT. It is translated as CASSYRGQTEAFF.

CDR3 sequence (DNA): TGTGCCAGCAGTGTAGGAGGGGGAAACGAGCAGTACTTC. This sequence encodes CASSVGGGNEQYF. The chain recombines TRBV25-1 with TRBJ2-7; possibly TRBD1 or TRBD2 for D (6 bases each). The CDR3 length is 13 residues. The germline CDR1 and CDR2 sequences are MGHDK and SYGVNS. V was shortened by 4 bases and J by 5 bases, with 12 bases between the two germline ends.

This chain uses TRBV2 with TRBJ1-2; weak D call: TRBD1 (5 bases). Per the germline V gene, CDR1 is SNHLY and CDR2 is FYNNEI. The CDR3 sequence is 14 residues long. V lost 2 bases and J lost 2, with 9 bases in between. CDR3 residues: CASSEQGPNYGYTF. The CDR3 bases are TGTGCCAGCAGTGAACAGGGCCCCAACTATGGCTACACCTTC.

The rearrangement joins TRBV7-8 to TRBJ2-1, with D possibly matching TRBD1 (5 bases). The CDR3 runs to 15 residues. The germline V gene encodes CDR1 SGHVS and CDR2 FQNEAQ. V was clipped by 5 bases and J by 0 bases, with 11 bases between them. CDR3 loop: CASSQTANSYNEQFF. The CDR3 nucleotides are TGTGCCAGCAGCCAGACAGCGAACTCCTACAATGAGCAGTTCTTC.